The 25 T cell receptor beta chains below come from one sample, sequenced in a study of blood T cell repertoires in COVID-19. The data were produced by immunoSEQ multiplex PCR, yet TCRdb's version contains in-frame clones alone and is incomplete. Seen here are some 330,000 clones, around 87% observed once, and the top ten hold 3% to 4%. Input material: peripheral blood. These receptors came from a woman aged 45-60 years with active or convalescent COVID-19.

This clone was counted between two and nine times. The genes are TRBV4-3 and TRBJ2-1; D not certain. The CDR3 sequence is 15 residues long. The germline gives CDR1 LGHNA, CDR2 YSLEER. V was pared by 1 base and J by 7 bases, with 14 bases between. CDR3 sequence reads: CASSQGGMEPNEQFF. DNA for the CDR3: TGCGCCAGCAGCCAAGGCGGAATGGAACCAAATGAGCAGTTCTTC.

The V call is TRBV30, the J call TRBJ2-2, with a possible D match to TRBD2 (6 bases). From germline, CDR1 is GTSNPN and CDR2 SVGIG (reference sequence). The CDR3 consists of 15 residues. Trimming removed 4 bases from V and 5 bases from J, with 17 bases in between. The CDR3, as DNA: TGTGCCTGGACCTCGGGCAGGGCGGGGACCGGGGAGCTGTTTTTT. It encodes CAWTSGRAGTGELFF.

The J gene is TRBJ2-3, the V gene TRBV28, with D unresolved. Germline lookup yields CDR1 MDHEN and CDR2 SYDVKM. CDR3 length equals 15 residues. The V and J ends lost 2 bases and 0 bases respectively, with 9 bases between them. The CDR3 spells CASSLPPGSTDTQYF. DNA of the CDR3: TGTGCCAGCAGTTTACCTCCCGGGAGCACAGATACGCAGTATTTT.

V usage is TRBV10-3 and J usage is TRBJ1-4; perhaps TRBD1 as D (6 bases). Germline V gives CDR1 ENHRY, CDR2 SYGVKD. The V gene lost 5 bases and the J gene lost 5 bases, with 15 bases spanning the gap. CDR3 length: 15 amino acids. The DNA for the CDR3 is TGTGCCATCAGTCCCTACAGGGATGGAAATGAAAAACTGTTTTTT. It encodes CAISPYRDGNEKLFF.

The chain combines TRBV19 with TRBJ2-7; TRBD1 matches at 7 bases. Germline V gene sequence: CDR1 LNHDA, CDR2 SQIVND (reference sequence). The CDR3 length is 13 residues. The V segment lost 9 bases and the J segment 7 bases; nucleotides outside the gene matches: 12. The DNA of the CDR3 is TGTGCCAGCTCCGGGACAGCCCTCGAGGAGCAGTACTTC. Translation: CASSGTALEEQYF.

V gene TRBV4-3 combines with J gene TRBJ2-3; D remains unclear. V dropped 0 bases and J dropped 0 bases, with 10 bases sitting between them. This CDR3 is 16 amino acids long. Germline V gives CDR1 LGHNA, CDR2 YSLEER. Here the CDR3 DNA reads TGCGCCAGCAGCCAAGATCCGGTGGGCAGCACAGATACGCAGTATTTT. This sequence encodes CASSQDPVGSTDTQYF.

The V call is TRBV5-4, the J call TRBJ1-2, with D perhaps TRBD1 (5 bases). The CDR3 runs 13 residues. Germline values: CDR1 SGHNT, CDR2 YYREEE (reference sequence). The V end was cut by 2 bases, the J end by 6 bases, with 11 bases between. CDR3 residues: CASSFGGWDGYTF. The CDR3 nucleotides read TGTGCCAGCAGCTTCGGGGGTTGGGATGGCTACACCTTC.

This clone has a handful of counts. The chain couples TRBV20-1 to TRBJ2-7; D is perhaps TRBD1 (5 bases). The CDR3 runs to 11 residues. V lost 7 bases, J lost 5 bases, and 12 bases lay in between. The germline V gene encodes CDR1 DFQATT and CDR2 SNEGSKA (reference sequence). The DNA of the CDR3 is TGCAGTGTTACGCAGGGAAACGAGCAGTACTTC. It encodes CSVTQGNEQYF.

The chain combines TRBV12-5 with TRBJ2-1; 12 nucleotides agree with TRBD1. The V gene's germline CDR1 is LGHNT and CDR2 FRNRAP. CDR3 length: 16 amino acids. Losses at the gene ends were 6 bases for V and 9 bases for J; bases not matched to a gene: 12. The CDR3 spells CASGFSGTGGAGEQFF. In nucleotides, the CDR3 is TGTGCTAGTGGCTTTTCCGGGACAGGGGGCGCGGGTGAGCAGTTCTTC.

This CDR3 is CASNSGTSTDTQYF. CDR3 DNA: TGTGCCAGCAACAGTGGGACTAGCACAGATACGCAGTATTTT. This chain connects TRBV25-1 to TRBJ2-3; a weak D match, TRBD2 (6 bases). CDR1 is MGHDK and CDR2 is SYGVNS in the germline V gene. The V end lost 7 bases, the J end lost 0 bases, and 11 bases lay between the germline ends. The CDR3 spans 14 residues.

Only a few counts were recorded for this clone. J is TRBJ2-5 and V is TRBV5-1; D is perhaps TRBD2 (7 bases). The CDR3 sequence is 14 residues long. CDR1 is SGHRS, CDR2 YFSETQ, per germline. V lost 4 bases and J lost 4, with 14 bases in between. The CDR3 loop reads CASSVSGEGETQYF. The CDR3 coding sequence is TGCGCCAGCAGCGTGTCAGGGGAGGGAGAGACCCAGTACTTC.

The V gene is TRBV30, the J gene TRBJ1-5; 7 bases align to TRBD1. The germline CDR1 and CDR2 sequences are GTSNPN and SVGIG (reference sequence). J gave up 3 bases and V 3 bases, and 8 bases lay outside the gene matches. The CDR3 is 15 amino acids. The CDR3 nucleotides read TGTGCCTGGAGCTATCAGGGGGTCGACAATCAGCCCCAGCATTTT. Translation: CAWSYQGVDNQPQHF.

This clone was observed a single time. V is TRBV7-3 and J is TRBJ2-2; D remains unclear. Germline V gene sequence: CDR1 SGHTA, CDR2 FQGTGA. Trimming pared 3 bases from V and 4 bases from J, leaving 6 bases between. The CDR3 is 13 amino acids. CDR3 loop: CASSFTSTGELFF. DNA for the CDR3: TGTGCCAGCAGCTTTACAAGCACCGGGGAGCTGTTTTTT.

This chain uses TRBV21-1 with TRBJ2-3; TRBD1 is taken as the D call from the table, unchecked against the DNA. TRBV21-1 is annotated as a pseudogene. This CDR3 is built from 17 residues. As DNA, the CDR3 is TGTGCCAGCAGCAGAGTTACCGGGACAGGGGGCACAGATACGCAGTATTTT. Its translation is CASSRVTGTGGTDTQYF.

The CDR3, as DNA: TGTGCCAGCAGCCTGGTCCGTTCCAGGGGAAACTATGGCTACACCTTC. Its translation: CASSLVRSRGNYGYTF. The chain combines TRBV11-2 with TRBJ1-2, with a possible D match to TRBD1 (6 bases). V lost 5 bases and J lost 2, with 18 bases in between. The CDR3 extends over 16 amino acids. Looked up from germline, CDR1 is SGHAT and CDR2 is FQNNGV.

J is TRBJ2-3 and V is TRBV30; TRBD2 is a possible D gene (5 bases). V lost 3 bases and J 1 base, leaving 14 bases between the germline ends. This CDR3 contains 15 residues. CDR1 is GTSNPN and CDR2 is SVGIG in the germline V gene (reference sequence). CDR3 in DNA: TGTGCCTGGAGCCCTAAGGGAGCGGGCACAGATACGCAGTATTTT. It translates to CAWSPKGAGTDTQYF. Full variable domain (rest looked up from reference TRBV30 and TRBJ2-3): SQTIHQWPATLVQPVGSPLSLECTVEGTSNPNLYWYRQAAGRGLQLLFYSVGIGQISSEVPQNLSASRPQDRQFILSSKKLLLSDSGFYLCAWSPKGAGTDTQYFGPGTRLTVL.

The rearrangement joins TRBV9 to TRBJ1-3; 7 bases fit TRBD1. In germline, CDR1 is SGDLS, CDR2 YYNGEE. The CDR3 has 15 residues. V was clipped by 4 bases and J by 2 bases; unmatched bases: 6. CDR3 in amino acids: CASSPQQGPGNTIYF. The DNA of the CDR3 is TGTGCCAGCAGCCCCCAACAGGGGCCTGGAAACACCATATATTTT. The whole variable domain, filled in from reference TRBV9 and TRBJ1-3, reads DSGVTQTPKHLITATGQRVTLRCSPRSGDLSVYWYQQSLDQGLQFLIQYYNGEERAKGNILERFSAQQFPDLHSELNLSSLELGDSALYFCASSPQQGPGNTIYFGEGSWLTVV.

The chain employs TRBV30 and TRBJ2-1, with D tentatively TRBD2 (5 bases). The V and J ends lost 0 bases and 5 bases respectively, with 14 bases between them. This CDR3 has 15 residues. Germline assignment: CDR1 GTSNPN and CDR2 SVGIG (reference sequence). The CDR3 DNA reads TGTGCCTGGAGTGTAGGTAGCCGGACTGACAATGAGCAGTTCTTC. Its translation is CAWSVGSRTDNEQFF.

This chain uses TRBV10-3 with TRBJ1-1, with TRBD1 identical over 10 bases. The CDR3 is 16 amino acids. V was clipped by 6 bases and J by 4 bases; unmatched bases: 11. Germline V CDR1 and CDR2: ENHRY, SYGVKD. CDR3 loop: CAISPTGGRDGTEAFF. CDR3 DNA sequence: TGTGCCATCAGCCCGACAGGGGGCCGGGATGGCACTGAAGCTTTCTTT.

The chain couples TRBV5-4 to TRBJ1-1; 10 nucleotides align to TRBD1. Germline assignment: CDR1 SGHNT and CDR2 YYREEE (reference sequence). The CDR3 is 15 residues long. Unmatched junction bases numbered 4, after V lost 1 base and J lost 4 bases. The CDR3 DNA reads as TGTGCCAGCAGCTTGCCCGGGACAGGGGTCACTGAAGCTTTCTTT. This codes for CASSLPGTGVTEAFF.

Here the CDR3 DNA reads TGTGCCAGCAGTGAAAGCGGTGTTTTGTGGTTTGGCGGGGAGCTGTTTTTT. This sequence encodes CASSESGVLWFGGELFF. The chain carries TRBV6-1 and TRBJ2-2; a weak D match, TRBD2 (5 bases). V dropped 2 bases and J dropped 7 bases, with 20 bases sitting between them. CDR3 length: 17 amino acids. Germline CDR1 MNHNS, CDR2 SASEGT.

The chain is built from TRBV19 and TRBJ1-5; 9 bases align to TRBD1. With V trimmed by 3 bases and J by 5 bases, 8 bases remained unmatched. Germline V gene sequence: CDR1 LNHDA, CDR2 SQIVND (reference sequence). CDR3 length: 16 residues. This CDR3 reads CASSIGGGQGYQPQHF. In DNA form, the CDR3 reads TGTGCCAGTAGTATTGGAGGGGGACAGGGTTATCAGCCCCAGCATTTT.

Concerning this clone itself: At the DNA level, this CDR3 is encoded by other sequences in the same sample as well. V and J are TRBV5-1 and TRBJ2-1; 11 bases are a match to TRBD2. With V trimmed by 0 bases and J by 3 bases, 5 bases remained unmatched. CDR1 and CDR2 (germline): SGHRS, YFSETQ. The CDR3 has 17 amino acids. This CDR3 reads CASSLGSSGGLYNEQFF. In DNA form, the CDR3 reads TGCGCCAGCAGCTTGGGATCTAGCGGGGGGCTCTACAATGAGCAGTTCTTC.

The V gene is TRBV5-4, the J gene TRBJ2-3; D is unresolved. Germline lookup yields CDR1 SGHNT and CDR2 YYREEE (reference sequence). V dropped 4 bases and J dropped 1 base, with 10 bases sitting between them. The CDR3 loop spans 14 amino acids. The chain's CDR3 is CASSKDKRTDTQYF. The CDR3 bases are TGTGCCAGCAGCAAAGACAAGCGCACAGATACGCAGTATTTT.

Of note for this clone: Other DNA sequences in this specimen translate into the identical CDR3. The J gene is TRBJ2-2, the V gene TRBV9; the D is unclear. From germline, CDR1 is SGDLS and CDR2 YYNGEE. V dropped 4 bases and J dropped 2 bases, with 3 bases sitting between them. This CDR3 is 12 amino acids long. This CDR3 is CASSLNTGELFF. The CDR3 DNA is TGTGCCAGCAGCCTCAACACCGGGGAGCTGTTTTTT.